The table lists the clone carrying this T cell receptor beta chain with many counts. One end of the junction varies from germline; a read error may be responsible. The CDR3 totals 14 residues. The germline V gene has CDR1 SGHRS and CDR2 YFSETQ. MiXCR, applied by TCRdb to the 5' RACE reads, yields one record per CDR3 protein. This sample has around 250,000 distinct CDR3 sequences; approximately 12% occur once, and the top ten carry around 7%. The data belong to a study of CD8 T cells in ankylosing spondylitis. The TCR sequence derives from a male donor with ankylosing spondylitis or in good health (not recorded which). Sample: blood, either unsorted or a sorted T cell fraction (not recorded which). The chain combines TRBV5-1 with TRBJ2-3; no clear D gene. The CDR3 protein is CASSLDTHTDTQYF. The CDR3 bases are TGCGCCAGCAGTTTGGATACGCACACAGATACGCAGTATTTT.